Listed below are T cell receptor beta chains from one sample, sequenced in a study of blood T cell repertoires in COVID-19. Some clones are missing from TCRdb's copy, which holds only in-frame ones; the method was immunoSEQ multiplex PCR. The sample carries 250,000 to 350,000 clones, approximately 90% recorded once. The sequenced material came from PBMCs or T cells enriched from blood (not recorded which). Source of these receptors: a woman between 45 and 60 years old who had recovered from COVID-19. Each CDR3 is given with its conserved first and last residue. The D gene is left open where the match is weak. The size entry is marked missing in some rows and otherwise reads once, few, many or a size class.

CDR3,DNA,J,size,length,V,D
CSVVDRMNQPQHF,TGCAGCGTTGTGGACAGAATGAATCAGCCCCAGCATTTT,TRBJ1-5,few,13,TRBV29-1,.
CASSNPEAPGQGRSGANVLTF,TGTGCCAGCAGCAACCCGGAAGCCCCGGGACAGGGCCGCTCTGGGGCCAACGTCCTGACTTTC,TRBJ2-6,.,21,TRBV21-1,.
CAISESRPDRAKGYTF,TGTGCCATCAGTGAAAGCAGGCCGGACAGGGCGAAGGGCTACACCTTC,TRBJ1-2,.,16,TRBV10-3,TRBD1
CASSRAGTNYNEQFF,TGTGCCAGCAGCCGAGCCGGGACTAACTACAATGAGCAGTTCTTC,TRBJ2-1,.,15,TRBV7-8,TRBD2
CASSGIQGNTEAFF,TGTGCCAGCAGCGGGATTCAGGGGAACACTGAAGCTTTCTTT,TRBJ1-1,once,14,TRBV9,.
CARLPGTGHYEQYF,TGTGCCAGATTGCCGGGGACGGGACACTACGAGCAGTACTTC,TRBJ2-7,.,14,TRBV6-4,.
CASSKARTGGGEKLFF,TGTGCCAGCAGCAAAGCAAGGACAGGGGGGGGTGAAAAACTGTTTTTT,TRBJ1-4,.,16,TRBV21-1,.
CASTEVGTGSGEQFF,TGTGCCAGCACTGAAGTGGGGACAGGGTCGGGTGAGCAGTTCTTC,TRBJ2-1,once,15,TRBV28,TRBD1
CASSRGLNTGELFF,TGTGCCAGCAGTAGGGGCCTGAACACCGGGGAGCTGTTTTTT,TRBJ2-2,.,14,TRBV27,.
CASSPTPRRKGADTQYF,TGTGCCAGCAGTCCTACTCCGAGGCGGAAAGGGGCAGATACGCAGTATTTT,TRBJ2-3,.,17,TRBV27,.
CASGGQVSNQPQHF,TGTGCCTCCGGGGGGCAGGTTAGCAATCAGCCCCAGCATTTT,TRBJ1-5,.,14,TRBV7-8,.
CASSWDRVTEQYF,TGTGCCAGCAGCTGGGACAGGGTGACCGAGCAGTACTTC,TRBJ2-7,.,13,TRBV5-6,TRBD1
CASTRVDRAYEQYF,TGTGCCAGCACCCGCGTGGACAGAGCTTACGAGCAGTACTTC,TRBJ2-7,.,14,TRBV28,.
CAWSVSIRRGDTQYF,TGTGCCTGGAGTGTATCTATCCGGCGGGGCGATACGCAGTATTTT,TRBJ2-3,.,15,TRBV30,.
CASSRRIGQPQHF,TGTGCCAGCAGCCGACGGATCGGGCAGCCCCAGCATTTT,TRBJ1-5,.,13,TRBV28,.
CASSSEGARNYGYTF,TGTGCCAGCAGCTCCGAGGGGGCGCGGAACTATGGCTACACCTTC,TRBJ1-2,.,15,TRBV7-9,TRBD1
CASSNYYEQYF,TGTGCCAGCAGTAATTACTACGAGCAGTACTTC,TRBJ2-7,once,11,TRBV25-1,.
CASSPSSVGQGGGYTF,TGTGCCAGCAGTCCTTCCTCCGTCGGACAGGGGGGTGGCTACACCTTC,TRBJ1-2,.,16,TRBV2,TRBD1
CASSQVSGGYTGELFF,TGTGCCAGCAGCCAAGTTTCAGGGGGTTACACCGGGGAGCTGTTTTTT,TRBJ2-2,.,16,TRBV3-1/TRBV3-2,TRBD1
CASSVSASGRTDTQYF,TGTGCCAGCAGCGTTAGTGCTAGCGGGAGAACAGATACGCAGTATTTT,TRBJ2-3,.,16,TRBV9,TRBD2
CSAGGDSSYNEQFF,TGCAGTGCTGGTGGGGACAGCTCCTACAATGAGCAGTTCTTC,TRBJ2-1,.,14,TRBV20-1,TRBD1
CASSHRLGGSYGYTF,TGTGCCAGCAGCCACCGCCTCGGGGGAAGCTATGGCTACACCTTC,TRBJ1-2,.,15,TRBV14,.
CASSQGSGSGDTQYF,TGTGCCAGCAGCCAGGGGAGCGGGAGTGGAGATACGCAGTATTTT,TRBJ2-3,.,15,TRBV7-9,TRBD2
CATARGGSRSTDTQYF,TGTGCCACCGCCCGGGGCGGGAGCCGTAGCACAGATACGCAGTATTTT,TRBJ2-3,once,16,TRBV10-3,TRBD2
CASSPAATGSTGELFF,TGTGCCAGCTCACCAGCGGCGACGGGGTCGACCGGGGAGCTGTTTTTT,TRBJ2-2,.,16,TRBV18,.
CAWSPGGLLSTNEKLFF,TGTGCCTGGAGCCCTGGGGGCTTATTATCAACTAATGAAAAACTGTTTTTT,TRBJ1-4,.,17,TRBV30,.
CASSWGLAVPTDTQYF,TGCGCCAGCAGCTGGGGACTAGCGGTCCCCACAGATACGCAGTATTTT,TRBJ2-3,once,16,TRBV5-1,TRBD2
CASSPSQGGEKLFF,TGTGCCAGTAGTCCATCCCAGGGAGGCGAAAAACTGTTTTTT,TRBJ1-4,.,14,TRBV19,.
CAISDPGQGDGNTIYF,TGTGCCATCAGTGATCCGGGACAGGGGGACGGAAACACCATATATTTT,TRBJ1-3,.,16,TRBV10-3,TRBD1
CASRGTAGVSYNEQFF,TGTGCCAGCAGGGGGACAGCGGGAGTCTCCTACAATGAGCAGTTCTTC,TRBJ2-1,.,16,TRBV6-6,.
CASSLSTSGRAREQFF,TGCGCCAGCAGCCTCTCGACTAGCGGGAGGGCAAGAGAGCAGTTCTTC,TRBJ2-1,.,16,TRBV4-1,TRBD2
CASSLDRGRSEKLFF,TGTGCCAGCAGCTTGGACAGGGGTCGCAGTGAAAAACTGTTTTTT,TRBJ1-4,.,15,TRBV5-5,TRBD1
CSAQEGSGNTEAFF,TGCAGCGCCCAGGAGGGCTCGGGGAACACTGAAGCTTTCTTT,TRBJ1-1,.,14,TRBV29-1,.
CAINRGSGELFF,TGTGCCATCAACAGGGGGTCCGGGGAGCTGTTTTTT,TRBJ2-2,.,12,TRBV9,TRBD1
CASSIVRGYGYTF,TGTGCCAGCAGTATTGTCAGGGGCTATGGCTACACCTTC,TRBJ1-2,few,13,TRBV6-5,.
CASSSRMGLAGAFEQFF,TGTGCCAGCAGCTCCCGAATGGGGCTAGCGGGAGCTTTTGAGCAGTTCTTC,TRBJ2-1,.,17,TRBV11-2,TRBD2
CASSPATDSAIGTQYF,TGTGCCAGCTCACCAGCGACAGACTCAGCCATAGGGACCCAGTACTTC,TRBJ2-5,.,16,TRBV18,.
CASSLAFGGGPGELFF,TGTGCCAGCAGCTTGGCATTCGGGGGAGGGCCCGGGGAGCTGTTTTTT,TRBJ2-2,.,16,TRBV5-4,TRBD2
CASSLGTVLNTEAFF,TGCGCCAGCAGCTTGGGGACAGTCTTGAACACTGAAGCTTTCTTT,TRBJ1-1,.,15,TRBV5-1,.
CASARGVGRSGYTF,TGTGCCTCCGCCAGGGGGGTCGGGAGAAGTGGCTACACCTTC,TRBJ1-2,once,14,TRBV7-2,TRBD1
CASSPGHTYEQYF,TGTGCCAGCAGTCCCGGACATACCTACGAGCAGTACTTC,TRBJ2-7,.,13,TRBV12-3/TRBV12-4,.
CSVVPGQVNNEQFF,TGCAGCGTTGTTCCGGGACAGGTGAATAATGAGCAGTTCTTC,TRBJ2-1,once,14,TRBV29-1,TRBD1
CASSPPDLVTDTQYF,TGCGCCAGCAGCCCCCCGGACTTAGTCACAGATACGCAGTATTTT,TRBJ2-3,once,15,TRBV5-1,.
CASSIAPDREPLVAKNIQYF,TGTGCCAGTAGTATAGCTCCAGACAGGGAACCCCTGGTTGCCAAAAACATTCAGTACTTC,TRBJ2-4,.,20,TRBV19,TRBD1
CASSNLRTEQFF,TGTGCCAGCAGTAACCTGAGGACAGAGCAGTTCTTC,TRBJ2-1,.,12,TRBV27,.
CASSGFEGSEQFF,TGTGCCAGCAGCGGATTCGAGGGAAGTGAGCAGTTCTTC,TRBJ2-1,.,13,TRBV7-9,.
CASSLASDGLAGNTDTQYF,TGTGCCAGCAGCTTAGCGAGTGACGGACTAGCGGGAAACACAGATACGCAGTATTTT,TRBJ2-3,once,19,TRBV11-1,TRBD2
CASTGTASNQPQHF,TGTGCCAGCACCGGGACAGCTAGCAATCAGCCCCAGCATTTT,TRBJ1-5,.,14,TRBV6-5,TRBD1
CASSGARGRNYGYTF,TGTGCCAGCAGTGGCGCCAGGGGACGGAACTATGGCTACACCTTC,TRBJ1-2,.,15,TRBV28,.
CASKEVGGINQPQHF,TGTGCCAGCAAGGAAGTTGGGGGGATCAATCAGCCCCAGCATTTT,TRBJ1-5,.,15,TRBV2,.
CAWSATQLNNSPLHF,TGTGCCTGGAGTGCTACCCAACTTAATAATTCACCCCTCCACTTT,TRBJ1-6,.,15,TRBV30,.
CASSPGQGDDQPQHF,TGTGCCAGCTCCCCGGGACAGGGGGACGATCAGCCCCAGCATTTT,TRBJ1-5,once,15,TRBV18,TRBD1
CASSATGTSGRYEQYF,TGTGCCAGCAGCGCAACCGGGACTAGCGGGAGATACGAGCAGTACTTC,TRBJ2-7,.,16,TRBV9,TRBD2
CAWSEASRYNEQFF,TGTGCCTGGAGTGAGGCTAGCCGGTACAATGAGCAGTTCTTC,TRBJ2-1,.,14,TRBV30,.
CASSLQGNTEAFF,TGTGCCAGCAGCTTACAGGGAAACACTGAAGCTTTCTTT,TRBJ1-1,.,13,TRBV12-3/TRBV12-4,.
CASSTRKILLEQFF,TGTGCCAGCAGCACCAGAAAGATTCTTCTTGAGCAGTTCTTC,TRBJ2-1,.,14,TRBV7-8,.
CASSLARGSNGEAFF,TGTGCCAGCAGCTTAGCACGGGGGAGCAATGGTGAAGCTTTCTTT,TRBJ1-1,.,15,TRBV7-8,.